Presented here are 21 T cell receptor beta chains from one specimen sequenced in a study of blood T cells in healthy people across ages. With a J-beta primer mix and a sample-barcoded 5' primer, a second PCR ran 7 to 11 cycles. TCRdb re-derived calls from the 5' RACE reads in MiXCR, one entry per CDR3 protein. This repertoire shows 1.4 million or so distinct CDR3 sequences, roughly 43% found once; its top ten account for about 4%. The source material was blood. The receptor source for this set is a woman under 30 in good health.

This chain links TRBV10-3 with TRBJ2-3, with unresolved D. V was clipped by 10 bases and J by 4 bases, with 15 bases between them. The germline CDR1 and CDR2 sequences are ENHRY and SYGVKD. The CDR3 covers 13 residues. In DNA form, the CDR3 reads TGTGCCACCTGCCCAGGCAAACCAGATACGCAGTATTTT. Its translation is CATCPGKPDTQYF.

This clonotype has more than one count but fewer than ten. The chain couples TRBV4-3 to TRBJ2-7, with D perhaps matching TRBD1 (6 bases). V gave up 1 base and J gave up 2 bases, with 15 bases separating them. The germline gives CDR1 LGHNA, CDR2 YSLEER. CDR3 size: 16 residues. The CDR3 is CASSQVTGSQPYEQYF. As DNA, the CDR3 is TGCGCCAGCAGCCAAGTCACAGGGAGTCAGCCCTACGAGCAGTACTTC.

The rearrangement uses TRBV15 and TRBJ2-4; D is ambiguous. The V gene's germline CDR1 is LNHNV and CDR2 YYDKDF (reference sequence). CDR3 size: 11 residues. Trimming cost V 1 base and J 15 bases, with 10 bases left between them. CDR3 bases: TGTGCCACCAGCAGAGTGGGGTGTACGTACTTC. Amino acid sequence: CATSRVGCTYF.

This clonotype has only a few counts. The CDR3 here is CASQVGSNQPQHF. The CDR3 nucleotides read TGTGCCAGCCAAGTTGGGTCCAATCAGCCCCAGCATTTT. The rearrangement joins TRBV7-9 to TRBJ1-5; no firm D call. Germline CDR1 reads SEHNR; CDR2 reads FQNEAQ (reference sequence). Deletions cut 8 bases from V and 3 bases from J, with 11 bases between. This CDR3 has 13 residues. The whole variable domain, remainder taken from reference TRBV7-9 and TRBJ1-5, is DTGVSQNPRHKITKRGQNVTFRCDPISEHNRLYWYRQTLGQGPEFLTYFQNEAQLEKSRLLSDRFSAERPKGSFSTLEIQRTEQGDSAMYLCASQVGSNQPQHFGDGTRLSIL.

V usage is TRBV5-1 and J usage is TRBJ2-1, with D perhaps matching TRBD1 or TRBD2 (5 bases each). There are 16 residues in the CDR3. Germline assignment: CDR1 SGHRS and CDR2 YFSETQ. Trimming removed 3 bases at V and 2 bases at J, with 15 bases between. Here the CDR3 DNA reads TGCGCCAGCAGCTCCGATGGGAGCAGGGCCTACAATGAGCAGTTCTTC. It yields the protein CASSSDGSRAYNEQFF.

This clonotype was seen more than once but under ten times. The CDR3 DNA sequence: TGTGCCAGCAGCCTCCCAGGAGCAAATTCACCCCTCCACTTT. Protein sequence: CASSLPGANSPLHF. The chain links TRBV28 to TRBJ1-6; the D is unclear. V lost 6 bases and J 7 bases, leaving 13 bases between the germline ends. Germline V gene sequence: CDR1 MDHEN, CDR2 SYDVKM. This CDR3 has 14 residues.

The chain combines TRBV6-2 or TRBV6-3 with TRBJ2-3; no clear D. Trimming pared 2 bases from V and 7 bases from J, leaving 10 bases between. From germline, CDR1 is MNHEY and CDR2 SVGEGT. This CDR3 contains 13 residues. CDR3 sequence reads: CASSYLVANTQYF. CDR3 coding DNA: TGTGCCAGCAGTTACCTGGTCGCCAATACGCAGTATTTT.

This rearrangement joins TRBV15 to TRBJ2-5; 8 bases map to TRBD1. The end of the DNA fits TRBJ2-7 better, so the J call may be wrong. Germline V CDR1 and CDR2: LNHNV, YYDKDF (reference sequence). The length of the CDR3 is 14 residues. This CDR3 is CATSSRDRNYEQYF. Here the CDR3 DNA reads TGTGCCACCAGCAGTCGGGACAGGAACTACGAGCAGTACTTC.

This sequence joins TRBV7-8 and TRBJ1-4; D remains ambiguous. CDR3 length: 17 amino acids. The germline V and J ends were trimmed by 6 bases and 2 bases, with 19 bases remaining between them. Germline CDR1 reads SGHVS; CDR2 reads FQNEAQ. CDR3 sequence (DNA): TGTGCCAGCAGTTACGGCGGGATGGGGTACACTAATGAAAAACTGTTTTTT. This gives the protein CASSYGGMGYTNEKLFF.

This chain uses TRBV7-3 with TRBJ2-3; 8 bases fit TRBD2. The V gene end was trimmed by 1 base and the J gene end by 2 bases; junction bases not matched to a gene: 11. Germline V gene data show CDR1 as SGHTA and CDR2 as FQGTGA. The CDR3 covers 18 residues. This chain's CDR3 is CASSLRGQAGDNTDTQYF. DNA for the CDR3: TGTGCCAGCAGCTTAAGAGGTCAAGCGGGAGATAACACAGATACGCAGTATTTT.

This clonotype showed up many times. The chain carries TRBV25-1 and TRBJ1-1; D unclear. CDR3 length equals 14 residues. Germline values: CDR1 MGHDK, CDR2 SYGVNS. V lost 5 bases, J lost 4 bases, and 14 bases lay in between. The CDR3 protein is CASSPLGGSTEAFF. In DNA form, the CDR3 reads TGTGCCAGCAGTCCCCTGGGTGGGTCCACTGAAGCTTTCTTT.

This clonotype was seen a handful of times. The chain is built from TRBV6-6 and TRBJ2-1; D call uncertain. This CDR3 spans 12 amino acids. The germline CDR1 and CDR2 sequences are MNHNY and SVGAGI (reference sequence). The V and J ends lost 7 bases and 8 bases respectively, with 12 bases between them. This CDR3 reads CASTDPTHEQFF. CDR3 bases: TGTGCCAGCACCGACCCAACACATGAGCAGTTCTTC.

This clonotype was seen only once. V and J are TRBV20-1 and TRBJ1-2; 7 positions match TRBD1. From germline, CDR1 is DFQATT and CDR2 SNEGSKA (reference sequence). CDR3 length: 14 amino acids. The V and J ends lost 5 bases and 3 bases, in that order; junction bases with no gene match: 9. The CDR3 is CSAGATGLDYGYTF. The CDR3 DNA is TGCAGTGCTGGAGCGACAGGGTTGGACTATGGCTACACCTTC.

J is TRBJ1-3 and V is TRBV7-2; 8 bases agree with TRBD1. With V trimmed by 5 bases and J by 2 bases, 5 bases remained unmatched. CDR3 length: 15 amino acids. Looked up from germline, CDR1 is SGHTA and CDR2 is FQGNSA. CDR3 in amino acids: CASSRVQGAGNTIYF. CDR3 bases: TGTGCCAGCAGCAGAGTACAGGGGGCTGGAAACACCATATATTTT.

V and J are TRBV12-5 and TRBJ1-1; TRBD1 might be the D (5 bases). The germline gives CDR1 LGHNT, CDR2 FRNRAP. Deletions cut 6 bases from V and 1 base from J, with 18 bases between. The CDR3 has 16 residues. The CDR3 sequence: CASGLDSAGRNTEAFF. CDR3 nucleotide sequence: TGTGCTAGTGGCCTCGACAGTGCGGGACGGAACACTGAAGCTTTCTTT.

This chain joins TRBV4-1 and TRBJ1-1, with TRBD1 matching over 7 bases. Germline loops: CDR1 MGHRA, CDR2 YSYEKL. With V trimmed by 3 bases and J by 2 bases, 15 bases remained unmatched. This CDR3 has 18 residues. The CDR3 nucleotides read TGCGCCAGCAGCCACAATCCGGGACAGATTTATCCTAACACTGAAGCTTTCTTT. This translates into CASSHNPGQIYPNTEAFF.

V is TRBV7-2 and J is TRBJ2-5; a possible D gene is TRBD1 (5 bases). Germline CDR1 reads SGHTA; CDR2 reads FQGNSA. V lost 9 bases, J lost 1 base, and 12 bases lay in between. CDR3 length equals 13 residues. CDR3: CARRDSPQETQYF. For the CDR3, the DNA is TGTGCCAGGCGTGACAGTCCCCAAGAGACCCAGTACTTC.

Only a few counts were recorded for this clonotype. CDR3 sequence reads: CASSTRLAGELTDTQYF. The CDR3 DNA follows: TGTGCCAGCAGCACGCGACTAGCGGGGGAACTCACAGATACGCAGTATTTT. This chain joins TRBV7-9 and TRBJ2-3; 12 bases line up with TRBD2. The germline gives CDR1 SEHNR, CDR2 FQNEAQ (reference sequence). Trimming removed 5 bases from V and 2 bases from J; junction bases left unmatched: 8. CDR3 size: 17 residues.

The chain joins TRBV20-1 to TRBJ2-7; D not certain. The CDR3 consists of 15 residues. Germline V gives CDR1 DFQATT, CDR2 SNEGSKA (reference sequence). Trimming removed 0 bases from V and 3 bases from J, with 15 bases in between. CDR3 coding DNA: TGCAGTGCTAGAGATAAGAAAACAACCCTCTACGAGCAGTACTTC. Amino acid sequence: CSARDKKTTLYEQYF.

The chain carries TRBV11-2 and TRBJ2-7, with 9 bases matching TRBD2. Germline V gives CDR1 SGHAT, CDR2 FQNNGV. The CDR3 runs to 15 residues. The junction had 8 bases not matched to a gene; V was cut back by 5 bases and J by 3 bases. The CDR3 nucleotides read TGTGCCAGCAGCGCCCTGGTGCGGGAGGGCTACGAGCAGTACTTC. Translation: CASSALVREGYEQYF. Filled out from reference TRBV11-2 and TRBJ2-7, the complete variable domain reads EAGVAQSPRYKIIEKRQSVAFWCNPISGHATLYWYQQILGQGPKLLIQFQNNGVVDDSQLPKDRFSAERLKGVDSTLKIQPAKLEDSAVYLCASSALVREGYEQYFGPGTRLTVT.

This clonotype came up a few times. CDR3 sequence: CASSLGAGGKETQYF. CDR3 DNA sequence: TGCGCCAGCAGCCTTGGGGCAGGGGGTAAAGAGACCCAGTACTTC. The chain links TRBV4-1 to TRBJ2-5; 7 positions match TRBD1. J lost 3 bases, V lost 4 bases, and 8 bases had no gene match. The length of the CDR3 is 15 residues. Looked up from germline, CDR1 is MGHRA and CDR2 is YSYEKL.